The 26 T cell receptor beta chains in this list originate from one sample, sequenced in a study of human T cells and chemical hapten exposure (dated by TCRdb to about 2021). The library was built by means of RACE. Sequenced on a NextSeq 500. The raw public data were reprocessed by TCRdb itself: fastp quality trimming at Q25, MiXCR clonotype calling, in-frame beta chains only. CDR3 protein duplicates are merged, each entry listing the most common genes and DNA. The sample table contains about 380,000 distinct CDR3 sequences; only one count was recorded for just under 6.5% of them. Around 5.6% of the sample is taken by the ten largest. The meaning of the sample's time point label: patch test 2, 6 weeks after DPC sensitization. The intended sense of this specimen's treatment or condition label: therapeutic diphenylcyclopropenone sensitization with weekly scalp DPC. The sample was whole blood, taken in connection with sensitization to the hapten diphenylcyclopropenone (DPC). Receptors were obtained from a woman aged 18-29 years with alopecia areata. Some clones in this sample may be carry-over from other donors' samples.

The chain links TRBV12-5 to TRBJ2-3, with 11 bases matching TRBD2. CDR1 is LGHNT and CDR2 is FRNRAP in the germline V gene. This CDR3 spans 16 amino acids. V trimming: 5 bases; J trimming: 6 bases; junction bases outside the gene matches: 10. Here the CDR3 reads CASGTPLAGGPDTQYF. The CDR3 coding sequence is TGTGCTAGTGGTACCCCCTTAGCGGGGGGGCCCGATACGCAGTATTTT.

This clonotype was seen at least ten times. CDR3 in amino acids: CATSTLGTVLNEKLFF. The CDR3 DNA is TGTGCCACCAGCACGTTAGGGACAGTTCTAAATGAAAAACTGTTTTTT. The rearrangement joins TRBV15 to TRBJ1-4; 7 bases map to TRBD1. Germline V gene data show CDR1 as LNHNV and CDR2 as YYDKDF (reference sequence). With 4 bases clipped from V and 5 bases from J, the junction kept 10 bases outside the gene matches. The CDR3 length is 16 residues.

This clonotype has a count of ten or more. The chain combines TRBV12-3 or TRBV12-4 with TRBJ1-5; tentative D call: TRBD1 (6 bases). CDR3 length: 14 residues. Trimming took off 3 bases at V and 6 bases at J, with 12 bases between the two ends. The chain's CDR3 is CASSFGGETQPQHF. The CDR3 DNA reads TGTGCCAGCAGTTTTGGGGGCGAAACTCAGCCCCAGCATTTT.

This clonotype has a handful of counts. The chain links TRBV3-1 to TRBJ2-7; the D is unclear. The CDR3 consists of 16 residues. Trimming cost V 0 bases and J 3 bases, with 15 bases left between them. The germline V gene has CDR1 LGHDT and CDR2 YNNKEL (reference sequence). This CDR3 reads CASSQEVRQLLYEQYF. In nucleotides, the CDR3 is TGTGCCAGCAGCCAAGAAGTCCGACAATTACTCTACGAGCAGTACTTC.

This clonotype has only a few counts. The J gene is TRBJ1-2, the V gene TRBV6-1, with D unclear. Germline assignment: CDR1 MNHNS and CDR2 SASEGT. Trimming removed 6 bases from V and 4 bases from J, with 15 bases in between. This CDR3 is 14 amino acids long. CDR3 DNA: TGTGCCAGCAGAGCCTATCAAAGAGGCTATGGCTACACCTTC. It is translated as CASRAYQRGYGYTF.

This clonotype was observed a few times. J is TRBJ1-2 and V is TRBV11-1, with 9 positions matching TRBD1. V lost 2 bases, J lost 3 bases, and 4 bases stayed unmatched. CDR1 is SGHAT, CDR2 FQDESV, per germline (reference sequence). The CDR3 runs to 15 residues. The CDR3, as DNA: TGTGCCAGCAGCTTAAGAAGGACAGGGGACTATGGCTACACCTTC. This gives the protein CASSLRRTGDYGYTF. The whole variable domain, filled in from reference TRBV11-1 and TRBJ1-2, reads EAEVAQSPRYKITEKSQAVAFWCDPISGHATLYWYRQILGQGPELLVQFQDESVVDDSQLPKDRFSAERLKGVDSTLKIQPAELGDSAMYLCASSLRRTGDYGYTFGSGTRLTVV.

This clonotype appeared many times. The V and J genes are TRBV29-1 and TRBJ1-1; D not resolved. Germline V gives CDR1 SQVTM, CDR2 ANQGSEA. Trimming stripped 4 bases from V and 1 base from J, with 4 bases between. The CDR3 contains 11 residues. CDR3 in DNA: TGCAGCGTTGTTGGGAACACTGAAGCTTTCTTT. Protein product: CSVVGNTEAFF. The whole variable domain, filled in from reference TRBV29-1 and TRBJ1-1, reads SAVISQKPSRDICQRGTSLTIQCQVDSQVTMMFWYRQQPGQSLTLIATANQGSEATYESGFVIDKFPISRPNLTFSTLTVSNMSPEDSSIYLCSVVGNTEAFFGQGTRLTVV.

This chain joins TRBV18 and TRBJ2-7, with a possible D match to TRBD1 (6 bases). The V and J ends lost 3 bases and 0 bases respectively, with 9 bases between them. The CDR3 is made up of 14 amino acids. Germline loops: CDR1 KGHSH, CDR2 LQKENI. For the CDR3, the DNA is TGTGCCAGCTCACCCGCGACAGGCTCCTACGAGCAGTACTTC. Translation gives CASSPATGSYEQYF.

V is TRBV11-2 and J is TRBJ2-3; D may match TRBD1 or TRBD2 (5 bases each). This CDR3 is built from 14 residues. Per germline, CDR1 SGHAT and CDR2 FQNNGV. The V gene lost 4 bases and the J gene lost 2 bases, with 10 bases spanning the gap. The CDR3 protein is CASSWGTDTDTQYF. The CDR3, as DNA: TGTGCCAGCAGCTGGGGGACGGACACAGATACGCAGTATTTT.

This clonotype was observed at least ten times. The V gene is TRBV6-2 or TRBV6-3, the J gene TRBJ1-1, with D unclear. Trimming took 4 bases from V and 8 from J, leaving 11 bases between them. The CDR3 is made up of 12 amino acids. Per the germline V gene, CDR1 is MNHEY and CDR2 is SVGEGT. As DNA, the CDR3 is TGTGCCAGCAGTTTCGCGGGCGGCGAAGCTTTCTTT. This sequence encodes CASSFAGGEAFF.

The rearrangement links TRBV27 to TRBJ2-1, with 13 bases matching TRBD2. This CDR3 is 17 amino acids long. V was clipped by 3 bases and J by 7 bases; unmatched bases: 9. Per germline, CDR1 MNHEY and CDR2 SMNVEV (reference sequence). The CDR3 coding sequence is TGTGCCAGCAGTTTGTACCCGGGACTAGCGGGGAAGAATGAGCAGTTCTTC. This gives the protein CASSLYPGLAGKNEQFF.

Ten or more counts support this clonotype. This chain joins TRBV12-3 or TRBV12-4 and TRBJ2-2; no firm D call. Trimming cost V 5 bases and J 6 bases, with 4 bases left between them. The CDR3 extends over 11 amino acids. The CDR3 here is CASSLSGELFF. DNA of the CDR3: TGTGCCAGCAGTCTGTCCGGGGAGCTGTTTTTT.

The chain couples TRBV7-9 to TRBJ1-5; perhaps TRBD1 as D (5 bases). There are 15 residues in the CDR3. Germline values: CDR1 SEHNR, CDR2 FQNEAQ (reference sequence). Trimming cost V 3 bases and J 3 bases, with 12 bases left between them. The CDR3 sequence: CASSFWGPDNQPQHF. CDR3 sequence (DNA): TGTGCCAGCAGCTTTTGGGGACCGGACAATCAGCCCCAGCATTTT. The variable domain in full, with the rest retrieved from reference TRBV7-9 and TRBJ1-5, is DTGVSQNPRHKITKRGQNVTFRCDPISEHNRLYWYRQTLGQGPEFLTYFQNEAQLEKSRLLSDRFSAERPKGSFSTLEIQRTEQGDSAMYLCASSFWGPDNQPQHFGDGTRLSIL.

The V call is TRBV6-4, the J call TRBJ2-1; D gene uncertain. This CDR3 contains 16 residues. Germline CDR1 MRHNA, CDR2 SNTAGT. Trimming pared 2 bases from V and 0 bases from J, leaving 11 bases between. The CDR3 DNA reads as TGTGCCAGCAGTGACATCAAATTCAGCTCCTACAATGAGCAGTTCTTC. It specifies CASSDIKFSSYNEQFF.

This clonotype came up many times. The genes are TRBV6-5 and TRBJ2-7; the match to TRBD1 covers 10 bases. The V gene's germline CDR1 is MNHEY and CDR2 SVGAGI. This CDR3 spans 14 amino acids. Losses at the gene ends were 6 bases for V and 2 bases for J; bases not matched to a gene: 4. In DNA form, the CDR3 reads TGTGCCAGCAGCTCCGGACAGGGGGCCTACGAGCAGTACTTC. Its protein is CASSSGQGAYEQYF.

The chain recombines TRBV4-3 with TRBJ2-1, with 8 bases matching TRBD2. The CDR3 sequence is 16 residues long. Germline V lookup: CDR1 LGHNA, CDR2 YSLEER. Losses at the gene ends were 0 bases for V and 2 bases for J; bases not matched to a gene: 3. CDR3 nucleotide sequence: TGCGCCAGCAGCCAAGATCCGGGGGGGCCCTACAATGAGCAGTTCTTC. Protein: CASSQDPGGPYNEQFF.

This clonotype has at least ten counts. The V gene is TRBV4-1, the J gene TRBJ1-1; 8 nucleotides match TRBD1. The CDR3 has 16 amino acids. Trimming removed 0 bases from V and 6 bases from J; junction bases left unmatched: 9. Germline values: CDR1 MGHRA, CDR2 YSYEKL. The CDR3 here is CASSQDRTGRGAEAFF. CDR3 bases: TGCGCCAGCAGCCAAGATCGGACAGGGAGAGGCGCTGAAGCTTTCTTT.

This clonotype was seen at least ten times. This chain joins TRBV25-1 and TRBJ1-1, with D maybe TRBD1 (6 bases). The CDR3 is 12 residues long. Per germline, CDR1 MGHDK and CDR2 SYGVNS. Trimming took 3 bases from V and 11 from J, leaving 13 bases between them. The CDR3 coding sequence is TGTGCCAGCAGTGAGGGCCAGGGGAAGGCTTTCTTT. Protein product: CASSEGQGKAFF.

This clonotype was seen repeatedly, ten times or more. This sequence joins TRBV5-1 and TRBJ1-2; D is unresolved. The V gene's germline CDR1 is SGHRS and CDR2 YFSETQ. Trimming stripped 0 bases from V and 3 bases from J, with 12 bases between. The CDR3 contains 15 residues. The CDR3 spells CASSLVVSKDYGYTF. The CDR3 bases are TGCGCCAGCAGCTTGGTGGTCAGTAAAGACTATGGCTACACCTTC.

In DNA, the CDR3 is TGTGCCAGCAGCTCTCGGACTAGCGGGAACACCGGGGAGCTGTTTTTT. Residues: CASSSRTSGNTGELFF. This chain links TRBV7-2 with TRBJ2-2; 10 nucleotides agree with TRBD2. Unmatched junction bases numbered 3, after V lost 4 bases and J lost 1 base. The CDR3 runs 16 residues. Per germline, CDR1 SGHTA and CDR2 FQGNSA.

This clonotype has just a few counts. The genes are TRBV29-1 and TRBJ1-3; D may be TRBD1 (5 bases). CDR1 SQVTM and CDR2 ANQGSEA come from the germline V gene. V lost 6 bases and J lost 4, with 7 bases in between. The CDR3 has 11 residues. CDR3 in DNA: TGCAGCGTCTGGGGCGGAAACACCATATATTTT. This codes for CSVWGGNTIYF.

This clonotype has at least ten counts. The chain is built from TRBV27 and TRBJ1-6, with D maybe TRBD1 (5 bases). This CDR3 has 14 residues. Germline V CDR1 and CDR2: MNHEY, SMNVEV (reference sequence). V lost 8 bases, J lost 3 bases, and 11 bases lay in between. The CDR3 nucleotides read TGTGCCAGCTCAAATCAGGGCTATAATTCACCCCTCCACTTT. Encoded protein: CASSNQGYNSPLHF.

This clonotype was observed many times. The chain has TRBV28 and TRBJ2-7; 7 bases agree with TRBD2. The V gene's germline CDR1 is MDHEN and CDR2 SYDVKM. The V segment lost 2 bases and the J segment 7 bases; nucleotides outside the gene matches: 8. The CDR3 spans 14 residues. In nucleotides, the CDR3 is TGTGCCAGCAGTTTACCCCCGGGAGGAACGGAGCAGTACTTC. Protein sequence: CASSLPPGGTEQYF.

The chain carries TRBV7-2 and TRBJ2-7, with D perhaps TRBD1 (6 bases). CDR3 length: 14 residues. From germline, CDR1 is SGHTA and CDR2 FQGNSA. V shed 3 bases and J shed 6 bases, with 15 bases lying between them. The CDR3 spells CASSFPTGTPEQYF. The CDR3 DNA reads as TGTGCCAGCAGCTTTCCTACCGGGACACCCGAGCAGTACTTC.

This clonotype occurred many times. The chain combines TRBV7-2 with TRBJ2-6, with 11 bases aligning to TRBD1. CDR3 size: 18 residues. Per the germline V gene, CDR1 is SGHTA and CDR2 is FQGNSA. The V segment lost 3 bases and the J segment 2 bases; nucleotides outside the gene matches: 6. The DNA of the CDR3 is TGTGCCAGCAGCTTCCGCGGACAGGGGGCCCCTGGGGCCAACGTCCTGACTTTC. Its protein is CASSFRGQGAPGANVLTF. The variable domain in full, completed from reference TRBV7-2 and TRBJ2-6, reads GAGVSQSPSNKVTEKGKDVELRCDPISGHTALYWYRQSLGQGLEFLIYFQGNSAPDKSGLPSDRFSAERTGGSVSTLTIQRTQQEDSAVYLCASSFRGQGAPGANVLTFGAGSRLTVL.

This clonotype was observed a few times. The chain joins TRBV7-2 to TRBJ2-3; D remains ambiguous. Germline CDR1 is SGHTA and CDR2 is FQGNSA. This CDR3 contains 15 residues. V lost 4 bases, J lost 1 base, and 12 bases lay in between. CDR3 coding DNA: TGTGCCAGCAGCTCTAGATCTGGGGGCACAGATACGCAGTATTTT. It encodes CASSSRSGGTDTQYF.